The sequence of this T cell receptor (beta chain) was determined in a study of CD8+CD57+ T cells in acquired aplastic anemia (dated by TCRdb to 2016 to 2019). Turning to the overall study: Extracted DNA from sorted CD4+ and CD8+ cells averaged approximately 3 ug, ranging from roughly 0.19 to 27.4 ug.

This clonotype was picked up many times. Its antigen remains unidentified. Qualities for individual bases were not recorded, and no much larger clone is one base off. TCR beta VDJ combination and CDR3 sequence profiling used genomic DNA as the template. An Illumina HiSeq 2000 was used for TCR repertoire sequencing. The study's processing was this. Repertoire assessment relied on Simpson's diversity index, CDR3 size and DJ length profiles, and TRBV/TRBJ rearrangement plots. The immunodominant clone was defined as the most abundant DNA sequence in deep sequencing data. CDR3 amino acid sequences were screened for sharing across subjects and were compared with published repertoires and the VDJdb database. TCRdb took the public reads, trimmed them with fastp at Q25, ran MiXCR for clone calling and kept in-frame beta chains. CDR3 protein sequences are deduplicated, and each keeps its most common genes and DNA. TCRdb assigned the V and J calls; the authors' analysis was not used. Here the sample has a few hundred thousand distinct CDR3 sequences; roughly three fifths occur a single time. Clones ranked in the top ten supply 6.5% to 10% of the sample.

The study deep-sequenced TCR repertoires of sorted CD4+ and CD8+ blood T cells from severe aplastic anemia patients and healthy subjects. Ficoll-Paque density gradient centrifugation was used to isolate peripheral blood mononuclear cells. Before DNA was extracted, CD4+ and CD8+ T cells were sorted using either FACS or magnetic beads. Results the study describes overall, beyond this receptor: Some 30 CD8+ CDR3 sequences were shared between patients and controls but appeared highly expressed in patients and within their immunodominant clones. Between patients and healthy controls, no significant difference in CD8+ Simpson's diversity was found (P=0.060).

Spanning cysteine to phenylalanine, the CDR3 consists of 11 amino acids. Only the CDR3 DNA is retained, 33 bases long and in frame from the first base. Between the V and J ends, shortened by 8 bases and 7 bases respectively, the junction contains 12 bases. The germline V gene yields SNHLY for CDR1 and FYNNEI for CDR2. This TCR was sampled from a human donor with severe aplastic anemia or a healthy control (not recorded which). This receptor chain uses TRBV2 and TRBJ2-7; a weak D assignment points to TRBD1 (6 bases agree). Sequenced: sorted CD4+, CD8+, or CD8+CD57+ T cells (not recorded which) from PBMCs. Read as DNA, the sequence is TGTGCCAGCGAGGTGAGGGGGGAGCAGTACTTC. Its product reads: CASEVRGEQYF.